The T cell receptor beta chain under discussion was sequenced for a study of circulating CD8 cells and anti-PD-1 response in melanoma. Trimming cost V 3 bases and J 7 bases; bases outside gene matches: 11. The CDR3 runs to 17 residues. Per the germline V gene, CDR1 is MDHEN and CDR2 is SYDVKM. Each library started from roughly 16 ng of total RNA using the QIAseq Immune Repertoire TCR panel. TCRdb re-derived calls from the reads in MiXCR, one entry per CDR3 protein. This sample has approximately 550 distinct CDR3 sequences, with roughly 8% found just once. Sorting of live CD3+CD8+TCRalphabeta+ cells by PD-1 and/or TIGIT gave four subsets. By proportion, this clonotype is large.

The starting material was CD8+ T cells from PBMCs, obtained at baseline or after one month of anti-PD-1 therapy (not recorded which). The J gene is TRBJ1-4, the V gene TRBV28, with 10 bases aligning to TRBD1. The source is a human donor with melanoma. The CDR3 nucleotides read TGTGCCAGCAGTTTGGGGGGACAGGGGACCTGGGGTGAAAAACTGTTTTTT. This translates into CASSLGGQGTWGEKLFF.